Many counts were recorded for the clone carrying this T cell receptor (beta chain). The CDR3 covers 16 residues. Per the germline V gene, CDR1 is SGHRS and CDR2 is YFSETQ. The germline V and J ends were trimmed by 0 bases and 0 bases, with 11 bases remaining between them. For TCRbeta, the library was prepared with unique molecular identifiers. TCRdb called the PCR reads again in MiXCR, with one record for every CDR3 protein. The sample carries around 580,000 distinct CDR3 sequences, over 25% recorded once. This entry is derived from a study of T-cell reconstitution after alpha-beta-depleted transplantation in children.

Sequences were derived from PBMCs, sampled before TCRalphabeta/CD19-depleted stem cell transplant. This sequence joins TRBV5-1 and TRBJ2-3; TRBD2 is a possible D gene (6 bases). This clonotype was sampled from a boy younger than two with Wiskott-Aldrich syndrome, due to receive a stem cell transplant. The CDR3 DNA reads TGCGCCAGCAGCTTGGCCCAGCGGGCCAGCACAGATACGCAGTATTTT. It yields the protein CASSLAQRASTDTQYF.